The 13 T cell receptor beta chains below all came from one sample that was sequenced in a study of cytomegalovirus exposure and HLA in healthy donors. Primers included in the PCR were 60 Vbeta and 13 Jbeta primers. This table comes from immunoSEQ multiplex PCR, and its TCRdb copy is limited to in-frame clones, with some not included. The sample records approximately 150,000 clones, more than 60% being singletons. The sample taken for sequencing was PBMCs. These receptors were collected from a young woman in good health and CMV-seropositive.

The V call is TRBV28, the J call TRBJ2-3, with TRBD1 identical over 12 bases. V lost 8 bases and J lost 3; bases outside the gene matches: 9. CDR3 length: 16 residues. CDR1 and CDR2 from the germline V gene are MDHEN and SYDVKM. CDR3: CASGGPGQGATDTQYF. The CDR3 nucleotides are TGTGCCAGCGGGGGACCGGGACAGGGGGCAACAGATACGCAGTATTTT. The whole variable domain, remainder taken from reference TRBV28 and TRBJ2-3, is DVKVTQSSRYLVKRTGEKVFLECVQDMDHENMFWYRQDPGLGLRLIYFSYDVKMKEKGDIPEGYSVSREKKERFSLILESASTNQTSMYLCASGGPGQGATDTQYFGPGTRLTVL.

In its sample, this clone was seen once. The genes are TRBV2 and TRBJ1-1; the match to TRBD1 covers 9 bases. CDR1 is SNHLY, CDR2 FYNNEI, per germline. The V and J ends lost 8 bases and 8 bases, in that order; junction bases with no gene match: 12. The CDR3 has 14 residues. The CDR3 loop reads CASSSRDRVGEAFF. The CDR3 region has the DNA TGTGCCAGCTCGTCCCGGGACAGGGTCGGAGAAGCTTTCTTT.

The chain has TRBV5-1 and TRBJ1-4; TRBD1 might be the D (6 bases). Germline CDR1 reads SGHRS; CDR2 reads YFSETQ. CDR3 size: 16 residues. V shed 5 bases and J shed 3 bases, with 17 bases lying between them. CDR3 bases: TGCGCCAGCAGATTATCCCCCAGGGGAGCTAATGAAAAACTGTTTTTT. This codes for CASRLSPRGANEKLFF.

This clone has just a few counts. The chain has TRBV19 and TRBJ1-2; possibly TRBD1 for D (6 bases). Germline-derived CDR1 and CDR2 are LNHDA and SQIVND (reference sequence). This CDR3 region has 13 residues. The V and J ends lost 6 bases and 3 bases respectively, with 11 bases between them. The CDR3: CASRVDRDYGYTF. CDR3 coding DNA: TGTGCCAGTAGGGTGGACAGAGACTATGGCTACACCTTC. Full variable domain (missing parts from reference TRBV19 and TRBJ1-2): DGGITQSPKYLFRKEGQNVTLSCEQNLNHDAMYWYRQDPGQGLRLIYYSQIVNDFQKGDIAEGYSVSREKKESFPLTVTSAQKNPTAFYLCASRVDRDYGYTFGSGTRLTVV.

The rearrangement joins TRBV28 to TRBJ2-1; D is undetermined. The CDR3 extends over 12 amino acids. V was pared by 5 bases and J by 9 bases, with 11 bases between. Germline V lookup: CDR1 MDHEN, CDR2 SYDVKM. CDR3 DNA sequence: TGTGCCAGCAGTCTTCCGTTCGGTGAGCAGTTCTTC. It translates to CASSLPFGEQFF.

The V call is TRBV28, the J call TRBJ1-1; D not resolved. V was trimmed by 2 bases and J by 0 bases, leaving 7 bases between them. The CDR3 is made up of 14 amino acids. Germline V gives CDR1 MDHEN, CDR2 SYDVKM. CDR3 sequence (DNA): TGTGCCAGCAGTTTAATAGTCGTGAACACTGAAGCTTTCTTT. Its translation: CASSLIVVNTEAFF.

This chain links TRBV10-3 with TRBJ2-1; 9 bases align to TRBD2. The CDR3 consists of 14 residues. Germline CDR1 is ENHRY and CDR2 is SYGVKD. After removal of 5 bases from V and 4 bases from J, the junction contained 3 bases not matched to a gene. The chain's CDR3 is CAISRREGYNEQFF. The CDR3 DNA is TGTGCCATCAGTCGGCGGGAGGGATACAATGAGCAGTTCTTC.

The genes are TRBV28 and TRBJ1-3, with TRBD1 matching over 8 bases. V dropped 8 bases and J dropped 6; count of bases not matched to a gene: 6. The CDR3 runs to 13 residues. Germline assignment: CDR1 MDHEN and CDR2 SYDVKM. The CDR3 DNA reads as TGTGCCAGCCTAGACAGGGGTTTAAACACCATATATTTT. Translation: CASLDRGLNTIYF. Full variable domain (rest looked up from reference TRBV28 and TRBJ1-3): DVKVTQSSRYLVKRTGEKVFLECVQDMDHENMFWYRQDPGLGLRLIYFSYDVKMKEKGDIPEGYSVSREKKERFSLILESASTNQTSMYLCASLDRGLNTIYFGEGSWLTVV.

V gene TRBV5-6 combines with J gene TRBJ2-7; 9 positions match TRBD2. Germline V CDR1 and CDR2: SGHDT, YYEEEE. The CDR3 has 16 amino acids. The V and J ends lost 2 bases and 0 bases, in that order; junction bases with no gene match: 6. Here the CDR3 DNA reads TGTGCCAGCAGCTTCCTGCTAGCGGGGAGCTCCTACGAGCAGTACTTC. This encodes CASSFLLAGSSYEQYF.

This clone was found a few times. CDR3 DNA sequence: TGTGCCTGGAGTGGAGGAAACAGGGTCGGGGAGACCCAGTACTTC. Translating it yields CAWSGGNRVGETQYF. V usage is TRBV30 and J usage is TRBJ2-5, with TRBD1 as a possible D gene (6 bases). Trimming removed 1 base at V and 5 bases at J, with 17 bases between. CDR1 is GTSNPN, CDR2 SVGIG, per germline (reference sequence). The CDR3 has 15 residues.

The CDR3 sequence is CASSVAVNGEQYF. CDR3 coding DNA: TGTGCCAGCAGCGTAGCGGTCAATGGCGAGCAGTACTTC. V usage is TRBV9 and J usage is TRBJ2-7; D is unresolved. Germline V gene lookup returns CDR1 SGDLS and CDR2 YYNGEE. The CDR3 loop spans 13 amino acids. V lost 0 bases and J 6 bases, leaving 10 bases between the germline ends.

CDR3 protein: CASSSTPSSSYEQYF. As DNA, the CDR3 is TGTGCCAGCAGCTCTACTCCGTCGAGCTCCTACGAGCAGTACTTC. The genes are TRBV7-8 and TRBJ2-7; D not resolved. V lost 4 bases to trimming and J lost 0 bases, with 13 bases between them. The CDR3 extends over 15 amino acids. Germline V gives CDR1 SGHVS, CDR2 FQNEAQ.

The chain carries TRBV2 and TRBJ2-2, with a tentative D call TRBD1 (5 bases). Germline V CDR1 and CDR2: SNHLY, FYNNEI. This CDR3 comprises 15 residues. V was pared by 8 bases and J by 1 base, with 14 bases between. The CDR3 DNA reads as TGTGCCAGCCGGTTGACAGACCAGAACACCGGGGAGCTGTTTTTT. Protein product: CASRLTDQNTGELFF.